A single sample is the source of the 29 T cell receptor beta chains below, sequenced in a study of blood T cell repertoires in COVID-19. The protocol was immunoSEQ multiplex PCR, while the TCRdb copy is restricted to in-frame clones and leaves out a portion. The table lists some 110,000 clones, roughly 79% of them singletons. Sequenced input: peripheral blood. All receptors derive from a woman between 70 and 85 years old with acute or convalescent COVID-19.

This clone has a handful of counts. J is TRBJ2-7 and V is TRBV7-9; 7 nucleotides line up with TRBD1. Trimming at V came to 5 bases and at J to 3 bases, leaving 7 bases not matched to a gene. The CDR3 is 14 amino acids. CDR1 and CDR2 (germline): SEHNR, FQNEAQ (reference sequence). CDR3 residues: CASSDAPGGYEQYF. The DNA for the CDR3 is TGTGCCAGCAGCGACGCACCAGGGGGCTACGAGCAGTACTTC.

Written as DNA, the CDR3 is TGCGCCAGCAGTCCAATCGGGGGAGGAGATACGCAGTATTTT. Translation: CASSPIGGGDTQYF. The chain combines TRBV10-2 with TRBJ2-3, with a possible D match to TRBD2 (6 bases). CDR3 length: 14 residues. Germline loops: CDR1 WSHSY, CDR2 SAAADI. The V and J ends lost 5 bases and 5 bases respectively, with 14 bases between them.

V gene TRBV7-9 combines with J gene TRBJ2-5, with D tentatively TRBD2 (6 bases). This CDR3 is built from 14 residues. Trimming shortened V by 8 bases and J by 0 bases, and 13 bases separated the two germline ends. Germline V gene data show CDR1 as SEHNR and CDR2 as FQNEAQ (reference sequence). In nucleotides, the CDR3 is TGTGCCAGCGGGGGGTGGCGGGACCAAGAGACCCAGTACTTC. Translated, it gives CASGGWRDQETQYF.

The gene calls are TRBV27 and TRBJ2-6, with D possibly being TRBD1 (6 bases). V lost 8 bases, J lost 2 bases, and 13 bases lay in between. Looked up from germline, CDR1 is MNHEY and CDR2 is SMNVEV (reference sequence). The CDR3 consists of 15 residues. This CDR3 is CASAPNRAGANVLTF. The CDR3 coding sequence is TGTGCCAGCGCACCGAACAGGGCTGGGGCCAACGTCCTGACTTTC. The full variable domain, rest sourced from reference TRBV27 and TRBJ2-6, is EAQVTQNPRYLITVTGKKLTVTCSQNMNHEYMSWYRQDPGLGLRQIYYSMNVEVTDKGDVPEGYKVSRKEKRNFPLILESPSPNQTSLYFCASAPNRAGANVLTFGAGSRLTVL.

The rearrangement joins TRBV7-2 to TRBJ2-7, with 8 bases identical to TRBD2. CDR1 and CDR2 from the germline V gene are SGHTA and FQGNSA. The CDR3 runs to 15 residues. The trim removed 5 bases at V and 6 bases at J, leaving 12 bases unmatched. CDR3 residues: CASSTVAGLHSEQYF. The CDR3 region has the DNA TGTGCCAGCAGCACCGTAGCGGGACTCCACAGCGAGCAGTACTTC.

This clone was counted only a few times. The CDR3 is CASSPLVRVRSTDTQYF. Here the CDR3 DNA reads TGTGCCAGCAGCCCCCTCGTCCGGGTTAGGTCCACAGATACGCAGTATTTT. This rearrangement joins TRBV5-6 to TRBJ2-3; D not resolved. V lost 4 bases and J lost 2, with 20 bases in between. From germline, CDR1 is SGHDT and CDR2 YYEEEE. The CDR3 is made up of 17 amino acids.

This clone has just a few counts. CDR3 coding DNA: TGTGCCAGCAGCCTTACTAGCGAACTCAATGAGCAGTTCTTC. Translated: CASSLTSELNEQFF. The rearrangement links TRBV7-3 to TRBJ2-1; 7 bases agree with TRBD2. J was trimmed by 6 bases and V by 5 bases; bases with no gene match: 7. The CDR3 covers 14 residues. Germline assignment: CDR1 SGHTA and CDR2 FQGTGA.

This clone was counted only a few times. The CDR3: CASSRTSGGAGELFF. The CDR3 nucleotides are TGTGCCAGCAGCAGGACTAGCGGGGGGGCCGGGGAGCTGTTTTTT. This chain connects TRBV6-6 to TRBJ2-2; 15 bases are shared with TRBD2. Germline V gives CDR1 MNHNY, CDR2 SVGAGI (reference sequence). CDR3 length: 15 residues. Losses at the gene ends were 6 bases for V and 6 bases for J; bases not matched to a gene: 2.

The V and J genes are TRBV6-6 and TRBJ1-2, with D possibly TRBD1 on 6 matching bases. Trimming cost V 2 bases and J 1 base, with 11 bases left between them. The CDR3 has 15 residues. Germline CDR1 and CDR2: MNHNY and SVGAGI (reference sequence). CDR3 in amino acids: CASSYAGANNYGYTF. The CDR3 DNA reads as TGTGCCAGCAGTTACGCAGGGGCAAATAACTATGGCTACACCTTC.

The genes are TRBV30 and TRBJ1-3, with D perhaps matching TRBD1 (5 bases). Per germline, CDR1 GTSNPN and CDR2 SVGIG (reference sequence). Trimming cost V 4 bases and J 0 bases, with 13 bases left between them. The CDR3 covers 15 residues. The CDR3 spells CAWTHGDYSGNTIYF. The CDR3 bases are TGTGCCTGGACACACGGGGACTACTCTGGAAACACCATATATTTT.

This chain connects TRBV6-6 to TRBJ2-3, with 9 nucleotides matching TRBD1. J was trimmed by 3 bases and V by 2 bases; bases with no gene match: 3. Germline CDR1 reads MNHNY; CDR2 reads SVGAGI (reference sequence). The CDR3 runs to 15 residues. The CDR3 loop reads CASSYPGTGTDTQYF. In DNA, the CDR3 is TGTGCCAGCAGTTACCCCGGGACAGGGACAGATACGCAGTATTTT.

The chain uses TRBV5-4 and TRBJ1-2, with D unresolved. The germline V and J ends were trimmed by 1 base and 2 bases, with 12 bases remaining between them. The germline V gene has CDR1 SGHNT and CDR2 YYREEE (reference sequence). CDR3 length: 15 residues. The CDR3 here is CASSLINRINYGYTF. DNA for the CDR3: TGTGCCAGCAGCTTGATAAACAGAATAAACTATGGCTACACCTTC.

The rearrangement uses TRBV5-1 and TRBJ1-1, with no clear D. The length of the CDR3 is 14 residues. Trimming shortened V by 0 bases and J by 4 bases, and 10 bases separated the two germline ends. Germline CDR1 reads SGHRS; CDR2 reads YFSETQ. This CDR3 is CASSLAGSSTEAFF. CDR3 DNA sequence: TGCGCCAGCAGCTTGGCCGGGTCGAGCACTGAAGCTTTCTTT.

The CDR3: CASIKAGQISPNYEQYF. The CDR3 DNA follows: TGTGCCAGCATCAAAGCAGGACAGATCAGCCCGAACTACGAGCAGTACTTC. J is TRBJ2-7 and V is TRBV5-5, with a weak D call TRBD1 (6 bases). V was clipped by 6 bases and J by 3 bases, with 25 bases between them. Germline V CDR1 and CDR2: SGHKS, YYEKEE (reference sequence). The CDR3 is 17 residues long.

J is TRBJ2-7 and V is TRBV5-6; 8 nucleotides agree with TRBD2. With 4 bases clipped from V and 5 bases from J, the junction kept 8 bases outside the gene matches. This CDR3 region has 14 residues. Germline-derived CDR1 and CDR2 are SGHDT and YYEEEE. The CDR3 sequence is CASSGGLVSHEQYF. CDR3 DNA sequence: TGTGCCAGCAGCGGGGGACTAGTGAGCCACGAGCAGTACTTC.

V and J are TRBV12-2 and TRBJ1-5; whether TRBD1, the table's D call, matches the DNA was not checked. TRBV12-2 is listed as a pseudogene. The CDR3 extends over 15 amino acids. The CDR3 DNA reads as TGTGCAAGTCGCTTAGGGACAGGAGGCAATCAGCCCCAGCATTTT. It is translated as CASRLGTGGNQPQHF.

V and J are TRBV6-2 or TRBV6-3 and TRBJ2-7, with TRBD2 matching 8 bases. Germline lookup yields CDR1 MNHEY and CDR2 SVGEGT. With 6 bases clipped from V and 4 bases from J, the junction kept 8 bases outside the gene matches. CDR3 length: 14 amino acids. This CDR3 is CASRPSGTSYEQYF. CDR3 DNA sequence: TGTGCCAGCAGGCCTTCCGGGACTAGTTACGAGCAGTACTTC.

There are a few counts of this clone. The chain combines TRBV5-4 with TRBJ1-6; 8 nucleotides align to TRBD1. This CDR3 contains 15 residues. After removal of 6 bases from V and 10 bases from J, the junction contained 12 bases not matched to a gene. Per the germline V gene, CDR1 is SGHNT and CDR2 is YYREEE (reference sequence). The CDR3 protein is CASNLQGGDGSPLHF. The CDR3 bases are TGTGCCAGCAACTTACAGGGGGGCGACGGGTCACCCCTCCACTTT.

This clone was seen more than once but under ten times. The chain recombines TRBV6-6 with TRBJ2-7, with TRBD1 as a possible D gene (7 bases). There are 12 residues in the CDR3. The V gene's germline CDR1 is MNHNY and CDR2 SVGAGI (reference sequence). Deletions cut 5 bases from V and 4 bases from J, with 9 bases between. The CDR3 sequence is CASSAGQYEQYF. As DNA, the CDR3 is TGTGCCAGCAGTGCGGGACAGTACGAGCAGTACTTC.

This chain connects TRBV19 to TRBJ1-2; 7 bases agree with TRBD1. V was clipped by 7 bases and J by 1 base; unmatched bases: 6. The CDR3 consists of 14 residues. The germline V gene has CDR1 LNHDA and CDR2 SQIVND (reference sequence). DNA for the CDR3: TGTGCCAGTACGCAGGGGGACATTAACTATGGCTACACCTTC. This codes for CASTQGDINYGYTF.

The gene calls are TRBV6-5 and TRBJ2-1; 8 positions match TRBD2. Trimming cost V 5 bases and J 5 bases; bases outside gene matches: 5. Germline CDR1 is MNHEY and CDR2 is SVGAGI. The CDR3 extends over 14 amino acids. The CDR3: CASSPGLGHNEQFF. In DNA, the CDR3 is TGTGCCAGCAGTCCGGGACTAGGGCACAATGAGCAGTTCTTC.

V gene TRBV15 combines with J gene TRBJ2-1, with D maybe TRBD2 (6 bases). The CDR3 runs 14 residues. The V end lost 0 bases, the J end lost 10 bases, and 13 bases lay between the germline ends. Germline loops: CDR1 LNHNV, CDR2 YYDKDF (reference sequence). In DNA form, the CDR3 reads TGTGCCACCAGCAGAGATAATAGGCTAGCGGAGCAGTTCTTC. Its protein is CATSRDNRLAEQFF.

V gene TRBV19 combines with J gene TRBJ2-1; 9 nucleotides line up with TRBD2. Germline V lookup: CDR1 LNHDA, CDR2 SQIVND (reference sequence). This CDR3 spans 16 amino acids. Trimming at V came to 5 bases and at J to 7 bases, leaving 12 bases not matched to a gene. CDR3 amino acids: CASSPGLRSGRNEQFF. The CDR3 region has the DNA TGTGCCAGTAGTCCGGGCCTCCGCAGCGGGAGGAATGAGCAGTTCTTC.

V usage is TRBV7-2 and J usage is TRBJ2-2; TRBD1 agrees at 10 bases. V lost 4 bases to trimming and J lost 6 bases; unmatched junction nucleotides: 8. The CDR3 loop spans 16 amino acids. In germline, CDR1 is SGHTA, CDR2 FQGNSA. The CDR3 spells CASSSRDRGFPGELFF. The CDR3 DNA is TGTGCCAGCAGCTCCCGGGACAGGGGTTTCCCCGGGGAGCTGTTTTTT. The full variable domain, completed using reference TRBV7-2 and TRBJ2-2, is GAGVSQSPSNKVTEKGKDVELRCDPISGHTALYWYRQSLGQGLEFLIYFQGNSAPDKSGLPSDRFSAERTGGSVSTLTIQRTQQEDSAVYLCASSSRDRGFPGELFFGEGSRLTVL.

This chain connects TRBV27 to TRBJ1-1; TRBD1 agrees at 8 bases. This CDR3 spans 13 amino acids. The V segment lost 8 bases and the J segment 1 base; nucleotides outside the gene matches: 3. Germline V gives CDR1 MNHEY, CDR2 SMNVEV (reference sequence). In DNA, the CDR3 is TGTGCCAGCGGACAGGGTTGGAACACTGAAGCTTTCTTT. Translating it yields CASGQGWNTEAFF.

J is TRBJ2-1 and V is TRBV3-1 (or the pseudogene TRBV3-2); no firm D call. The germline CDR1 and CDR2 sequences are LGHDT and YNNKEL (reference sequence). The CDR3 extends over 15 amino acids. The germline V and J ends were trimmed by 2 bases and 1 base, with 9 bases remaining between them. CDR3 region: CASSQMGNSYNEQFF. Here the CDR3 DNA reads TGTGCCAGCAGCCAAATGGGCAATTCCTACAATGAGCAGTTCTTC.

The chain employs TRBV3-1 (or the pseudogene TRBV3-2) and TRBJ1-5; D is unresolved. This CDR3 comprises 15 residues. V was trimmed by 0 bases and J by 4 bases, leaving 10 bases between them. Germline V gene data show CDR1 as LGHDT and CDR2 as YNNKEL (reference sequence). The CDR3 DNA follows: TGTGCCAGCAGCCAAGACAATACAAGAAATCAGCCCCAGCATTTT. Residues: CASSQDNTRNQPQHF.

The chain combines TRBV2 with TRBJ1-4; weak D call: TRBD1 (5 bases). The ends were cut back, 6 bases at V and 7 bases at J, with 15 bases in the middle. In germline, CDR1 is SNHLY, CDR2 FYNNEI. The CDR3 runs to 14 residues. CDR3 in amino acids: CASRGGAGSEKLFF. The CDR3 bases are TGTGCCAGCAGGGGTGGGGCAGGGTCTGAAAAACTGTTTTTT.

This sequence joins TRBV7-2 and TRBJ2-7, with D possibly being TRBD2 (5 bases). The germline V gene has CDR1 SGHTA and CDR2 FQGNSA. The V end was cut by 3 bases, the J end by 0 bases, with 6 bases between. CDR3 length: 13 amino acids. CDR3 region: CASSFGLSYEQYF. The DNA for the CDR3 is TGTGCCAGCAGCTTTGGACTCTCCTACGAGCAGTACTTC.